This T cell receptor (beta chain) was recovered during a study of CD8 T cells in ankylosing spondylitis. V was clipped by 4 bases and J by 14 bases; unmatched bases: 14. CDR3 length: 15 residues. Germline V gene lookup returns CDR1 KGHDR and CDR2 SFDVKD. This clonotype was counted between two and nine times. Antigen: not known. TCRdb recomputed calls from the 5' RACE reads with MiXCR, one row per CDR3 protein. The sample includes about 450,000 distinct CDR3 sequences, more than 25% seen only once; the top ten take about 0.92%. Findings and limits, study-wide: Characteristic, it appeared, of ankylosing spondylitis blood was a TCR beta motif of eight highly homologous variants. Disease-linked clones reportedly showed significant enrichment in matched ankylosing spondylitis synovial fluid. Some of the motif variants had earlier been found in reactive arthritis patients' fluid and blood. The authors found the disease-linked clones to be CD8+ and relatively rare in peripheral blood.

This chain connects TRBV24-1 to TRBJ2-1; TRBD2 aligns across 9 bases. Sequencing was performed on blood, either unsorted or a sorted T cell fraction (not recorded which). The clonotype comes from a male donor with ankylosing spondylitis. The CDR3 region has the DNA TGTGCCACCAGTGACTCCCGCGGTAGCGGGAGCGTTAAGTTCTTC. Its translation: CATSDSRGSGSVKFF.